Presented here are 15 T cell receptor beta chains from one specimen sequenced in a study of OX40 agonist ivuxolimab in advanced cancers. TCRdb keeps only in-frame clones here, not all; method: immunoSEQ multiplex PCR. The table shows approximately 90,000 clones, with around nine tenths occurring only once. The specimen comprised CD4+ or CD8+ T cells sorted from blood, sampled in a trial of the OX40 agonist ivuxolimab. The origin of the receptors is an adult with an advanced solid tumor such as melanoma, head and neck, liver or kidney cancer.

The J gene is TRBJ2-5, the V gene TRBV5-4; the D gene could be TRBD1 or TRBD2 (5 bases each). The CDR3 spans 16 residues. Trimming removed 5 bases at V and 4 bases at J, with 21 bases between. CDR1 is SGHNT, CDR2 YYREEE, per germline (reference sequence). The CDR3 nucleotides read TGTGCCAGCAGTAGTCCGGGACGTTCAGCCGTAGAGACCCAGTACTTC. The encoded protein is CASSSPGRSAVETQYF.

The chain uses TRBV14 and TRBJ1-1, with 8 bases lining up with TRBD1. J gave up 5 bases and V 4 bases, and 9 bases lay outside the gene matches. Germline V gene data show CDR1 as SGHDN and CDR2 as FVKESK. This CDR3 is 15 amino acids long. The CDR3 protein is CASSRWTGPETEAFF. CDR3 DNA: TGTGCCAGCAGCCGCTGGACAGGGCCGGAGACTGAAGCTTTCTTT.

The rearrangement uses TRBV10-1 and TRBJ2-3; TRBD2 matches at 11 bases. Germline V gene sequence: CDR1 WNHNN, CDR2 SYGVQD (reference sequence). The trim removed 10 bases at V and 2 bases at J, leaving 11 bases unmatched. This CDR3 has 16 residues. Here the CDR3 DNA reads TGCGCCACCGCGGATAGGACTAGCGGGCCCACAGATACGCAGTATTTT. Translating it yields CATADRTSGPTDTQYF.

This chain uses TRBV7-8 with TRBJ1-1, with a tentative D call TRBD1 (5 bases). CDR1 is SGHVS and CDR2 is FQNEAQ in the germline V gene. V was clipped by 8 bases and J by 5 bases, with 18 bases between them. The CDR3 length is 14 residues. The chain's CDR3 is CASFPPGGGTEAFF. The CDR3 DNA reads TGTGCCAGCTTTCCCCCCGGGGGAGGGACTGAAGCTTTCTTT.

The CDR3 nucleotides are TGTGCCAGCAGCTCTGGCGGACATTTCAACACTGAAGCTTTCTTT. Protein product: CASSSGGHFNTEAFF. The chain carries TRBV6-5 and TRBJ1-1; TRBD1 might be the D (5 bases). This CDR3 comprises 15 residues. Germline CDR1 is MNHEY and CDR2 is SVGAGI. V lost 6 bases, J lost 2 bases, and 16 bases lay in between.

The chain uses TRBV11-1 and TRBJ1-5; unclear D gene. Trimming removed 3 bases from V and 1 base from J, with 4 bases in between. Germline loops: CDR1 SGHAT, CDR2 FQDESV (reference sequence). CDR3 length equals 13 residues. Here the CDR3 reads CASSLESNQPQHF. The CDR3 coding sequence is TGTGCCAGCAGCTTGGAGAGCAATCAGCCCCAGCATTTT.

The chain carries TRBV7-9 and TRBJ1-3; a possible D gene is TRBD1 (5 bases). Trimming stripped 5 bases from V and 2 bases from J, with 13 bases between. The CDR3 is 15 amino acids. Germline lookup yields CDR1 SEHNR and CDR2 FQNEAQ (reference sequence). CDR3 protein: CASSPPGAAGNTIYF. The CDR3 DNA reads as TGTGCCAGCAGCCCGCCCGGGGCAGCTGGAAACACCATATATTTT.

The chain joins TRBV19 to TRBJ2-3; the D gene could be TRBD1 or TRBD2 (5 bases each). This CDR3 contains 13 residues. Deletions cut 3 bases from V and 7 bases from J, with 11 bases between. Germline CDR1 reads LNHDA; CDR2 reads SQIVND (reference sequence). The CDR3 loop is CASSMAGTYTQYF. CDR3 bases: TGTGCCAGTAGTATGGCCGGGACGTATACGCAGTATTTT.

The J gene is TRBJ2-1, the V gene TRBV11-2; the D is unclear. This CDR3 has 14 residues. Trimming cost V 7 bases and J 7 bases, with 17 bases left between them. Germline V gene data show CDR1 as SGHAT and CDR2 as FQNNGV. CDR3 sequence (DNA): TGTGCCAGCAACAACGTCGGCTCCAATAATGAGCAGTTCTTC. Translated: CASNNVGSNNEQFF.

The V and J genes are TRBV9 and TRBJ2-1; D possibly corresponds to TRBD2 (5 bases). The CDR3 extends over 14 amino acids. The V gene lost 0 bases and the J gene lost 8 bases, with 12 bases spanning the gap. Looked up from germline, CDR1 is SGDLS and CDR2 is YYNGEE. The CDR3 here is CASSVEASWDEQFF. The CDR3 nucleotides are TGTGCCAGCAGCGTAGAGGCTAGCTGGGATGAGCAGTTCTTC.

The J gene is TRBJ2-5, the V gene TRBV6-5; D possibly corresponds to TRBD1 (8 bases). Germline CDR1 MNHEY, CDR2 SVGAGI. The CDR3 runs 14 residues. Trimming cost V 5 bases and J 7 bases, with 17 bases left between them. Written as DNA, the CDR3 is TGTGCCAGCAGTACGAACAGGGGGAGGGGGACCCAGTACTTC. Translated: CASSTNRGRGTQYF.

The chain recombines TRBV7-9 with TRBJ1-3; perhaps TRBD1 as D (5 bases). The length of the CDR3 is 18 residues. CDR1 is SEHNR and CDR2 is FQNEAQ in the germline V gene (reference sequence). Trimming removed 5 bases from V and 0 bases from J, with 20 bases in between. CDR3 sequence: CASSLPRGAMSSGNTIYF. CDR3 sequence (DNA): TGTGCCAGCAGCCTCCCAAGGGGAGCCATGAGCTCTGGAAACACCATATATTTT.

In this sample, this clone turned up a few times. The chain is built from TRBV7-3 and TRBJ2-3; D unclear. The ends were cut back, 4 bases at V and 10 bases at J, with 18 bases in the middle. Germline CDR1 reads SGHTA; CDR2 reads FQGTGA. This CDR3 comprises 14 residues. The CDR3 region is CASSSDGWEHAQYF. In nucleotides, the CDR3 is TGTGCCAGCAGCTCAGATGGATGGGAACACGCGCAGTATTTT.

The chain carries TRBV27 and TRBJ2-2, with TRBD2 as a possible D gene (5 bases). Looked up from germline, CDR1 is MNHEY and CDR2 is SMNVEV (reference sequence). CDR3 length: 13 residues. The V end was cut by 7 bases, the J end by 6 bases, with 12 bases between. CDR3 residues: CASTPGLAGELFF. In DNA, the CDR3 is TGTGCCAGCACCCCGGGGTTGGCCGGGGAGCTGTTTTTT.

This rearrangement joins TRBV30 to TRBJ2-3, with D tentatively TRBD1 or TRBD2 (5 bases each). This CDR3 region has 13 residues. Germline-derived CDR1 and CDR2 are GTSNPN and SVGIG (reference sequence). V dropped 4 bases and J dropped 1 base, with 9 bases sitting between them. CDR3 bases: TGTGCCTGGAATCCGGGGCGCACAGATACGCAGTATTTT. Translated: CAWNPGRTDTQYF.